The entry that follows covers one T cell receptor (beta chain) sequence. Its target is unknown. The data belong to a study of CD39 and CD103 CD8 tumor-infiltrating T cells. On the study more broadly: Comparisons covered HPV-positive and HPV-negative HNSCC, ovarian cancer and melanoma patients. Overall study findings and caveats: DP CD8 TILs appeared more oligoclonal than DN and SP CD8 TILs and blood memory CD8 T cells.

This table comes from immunoSEQ multiplex PCR, and its TCRdb copy is limited to in-frame clones, with some not included. This sample carries 1,400 or so clones, roughly 50% of them seen once, and the ten largest clones take around 23%. DN, SP and DP CD8 TIL subsets came from CD39/CD103 sorting of CD3+CD4-CD8+CD45RA- cells. The clonotype originates from a human donor with head and neck squamous cell carcinoma. Source material: CD39- CD103+ CD8+ T cells sorted from the tumor. Subset indicated: CD103+CD39- single-positive CD45RA- CD8 T cells.

Written as DNA, the CDR3 is TGCGCCAGCAGCTTACGGGGGGGGACGAACACTGAAGCTTTCTTT. This encodes CASSLRGGTNTEAFF. V and J are TRBV5-1 and TRBJ1-1; D possibly corresponds to TRBD1 (5 bases). CDR1 and CDR2 (germline): SGHRS, YFSETQ. The CDR3 consists of 15 residues. V dropped 2 bases and J dropped 1 base, with 12 bases sitting between them.